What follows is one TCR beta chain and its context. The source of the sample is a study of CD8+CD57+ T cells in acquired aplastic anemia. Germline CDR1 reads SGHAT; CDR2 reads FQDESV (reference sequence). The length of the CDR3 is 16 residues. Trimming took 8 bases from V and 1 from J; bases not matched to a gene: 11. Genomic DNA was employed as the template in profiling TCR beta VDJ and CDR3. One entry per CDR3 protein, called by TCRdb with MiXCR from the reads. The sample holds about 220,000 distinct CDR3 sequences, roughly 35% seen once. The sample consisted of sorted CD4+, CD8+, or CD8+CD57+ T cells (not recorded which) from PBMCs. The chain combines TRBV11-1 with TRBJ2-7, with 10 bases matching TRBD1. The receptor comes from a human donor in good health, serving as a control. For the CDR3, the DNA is TGTGCCAGCTCACCACCTGAGGGACAGGGGTCCTACGAGCAGTACTTC. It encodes CASSPPEGQGSYEQYF. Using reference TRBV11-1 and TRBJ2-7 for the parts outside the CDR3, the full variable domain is EAEVAQSPRYKITEKSQAVAFWCDPISGHATLYWYRQILGQGPELLVQFQDESVVDDSQLPKDRFSAERLKGVDSTLKIQPAELGDSAMYLCASSPPEGQGSYEQYFGPGTRLTVT.